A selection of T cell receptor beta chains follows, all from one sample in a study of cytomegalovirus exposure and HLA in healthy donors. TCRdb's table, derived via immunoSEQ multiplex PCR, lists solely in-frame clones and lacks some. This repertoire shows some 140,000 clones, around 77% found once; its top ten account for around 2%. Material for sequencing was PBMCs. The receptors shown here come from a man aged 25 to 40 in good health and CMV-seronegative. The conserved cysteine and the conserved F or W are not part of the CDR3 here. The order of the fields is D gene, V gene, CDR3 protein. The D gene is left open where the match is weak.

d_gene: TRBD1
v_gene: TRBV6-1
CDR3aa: ASSPTGGTGNTIY

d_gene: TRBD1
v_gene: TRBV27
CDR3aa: ASSLSGQGDSNQPQH

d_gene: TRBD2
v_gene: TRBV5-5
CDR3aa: ASSFGLALEQF

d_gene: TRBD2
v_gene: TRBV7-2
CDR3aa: ASSSRTSGIPLGDTQY

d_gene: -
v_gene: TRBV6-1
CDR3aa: ASSEFLSTDTQY

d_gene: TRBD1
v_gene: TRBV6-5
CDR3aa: ASSYDRVRAF

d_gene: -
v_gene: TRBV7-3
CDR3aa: ASPHSASRSYEQF

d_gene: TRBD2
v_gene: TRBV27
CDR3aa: ASSLWGGGLAGGPITDTQY

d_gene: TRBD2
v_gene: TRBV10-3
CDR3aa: AISTTSGRDAGELF

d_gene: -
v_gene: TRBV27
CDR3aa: ASSGHSYEQY

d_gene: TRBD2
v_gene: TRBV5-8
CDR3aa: ASSWEGLAGVVEQF

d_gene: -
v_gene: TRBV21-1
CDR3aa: ASSYQEDLQF

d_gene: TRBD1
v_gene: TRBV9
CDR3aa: ASSVEGQGWDEQY

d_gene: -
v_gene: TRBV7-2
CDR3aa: ASSTGYEQY

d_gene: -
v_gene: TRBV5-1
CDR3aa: ASSTSSGSHTDTQY

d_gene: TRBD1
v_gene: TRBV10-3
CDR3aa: AITSGTGSSYEQY

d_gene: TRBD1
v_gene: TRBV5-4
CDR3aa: ASSSRQGGNTGELF

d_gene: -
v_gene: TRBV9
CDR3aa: ASSVAGTRETQY

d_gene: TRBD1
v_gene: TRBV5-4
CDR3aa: ASSRQGAHTEAF

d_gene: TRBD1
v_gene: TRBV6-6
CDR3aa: ASSLRQGNTGELF

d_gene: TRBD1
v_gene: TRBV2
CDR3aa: ASSTTGGRSGNTIY

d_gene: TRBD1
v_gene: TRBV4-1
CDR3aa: ASSQEGTGTDTQY

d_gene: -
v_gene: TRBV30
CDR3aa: AWRPGNGEKLF

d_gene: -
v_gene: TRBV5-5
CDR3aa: ASSLFRGSYEQY

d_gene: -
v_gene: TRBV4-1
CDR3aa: ASSQDRVVSGNTIY

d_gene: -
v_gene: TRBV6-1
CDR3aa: ASSGGNSYEQY

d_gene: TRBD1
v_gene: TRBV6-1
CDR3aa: ASSEYRGRVTQY

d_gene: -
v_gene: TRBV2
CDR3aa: ASSEFGGVDTEAF

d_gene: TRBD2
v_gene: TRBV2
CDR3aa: ASSVEGEGQF

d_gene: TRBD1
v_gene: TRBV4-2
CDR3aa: ASSQDPGQGTKNIQY